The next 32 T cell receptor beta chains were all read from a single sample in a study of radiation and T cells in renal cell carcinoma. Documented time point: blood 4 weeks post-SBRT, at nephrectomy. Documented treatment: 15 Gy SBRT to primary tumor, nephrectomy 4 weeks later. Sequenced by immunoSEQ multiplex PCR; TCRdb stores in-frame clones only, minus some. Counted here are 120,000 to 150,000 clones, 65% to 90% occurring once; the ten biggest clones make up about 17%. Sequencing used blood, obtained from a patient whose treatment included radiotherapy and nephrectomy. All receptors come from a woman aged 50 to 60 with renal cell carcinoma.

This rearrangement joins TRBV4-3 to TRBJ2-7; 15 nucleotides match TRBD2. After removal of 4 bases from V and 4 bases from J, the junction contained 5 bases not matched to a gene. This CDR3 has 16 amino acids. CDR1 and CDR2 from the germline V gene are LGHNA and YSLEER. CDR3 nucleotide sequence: TGCGCCAGCAGCCCCGGACTAGCGGGAGGGCCATACGAGCAGTACTTC. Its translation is CASSPGLAGGPYEQYF.

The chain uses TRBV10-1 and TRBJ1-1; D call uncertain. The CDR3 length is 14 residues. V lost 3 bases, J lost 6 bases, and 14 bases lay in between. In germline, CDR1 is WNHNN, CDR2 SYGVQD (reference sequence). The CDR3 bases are TGCGCCAGCAGTGACGGTGGGATGTTCTCTGAAGCTTTCTTT. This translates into CASSDGGMFSEAFF.

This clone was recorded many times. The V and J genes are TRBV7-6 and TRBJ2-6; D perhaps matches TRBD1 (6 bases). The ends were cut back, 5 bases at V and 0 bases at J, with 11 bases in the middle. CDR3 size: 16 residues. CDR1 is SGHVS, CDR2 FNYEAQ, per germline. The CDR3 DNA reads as TGTGCCAGCAGCCCCCCGGACAGCTCTGGGGCCAACGTCCTGACTTTC. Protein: CASSPPDSSGANVLTF. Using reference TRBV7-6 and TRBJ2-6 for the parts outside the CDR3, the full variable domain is GAGVSQSPRYKVTKRGQDVALRCDPISGHVSLYWYRQALGQGPEFLTYFNYEAQQDKSGLPNDRFSAERPEGSISTLTIQRTEQRDSAMYRCASSPPDSSGANVLTFGAGSRLTVL.

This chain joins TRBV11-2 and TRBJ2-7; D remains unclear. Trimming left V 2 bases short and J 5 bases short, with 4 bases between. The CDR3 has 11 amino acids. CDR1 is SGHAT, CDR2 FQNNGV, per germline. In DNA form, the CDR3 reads TGTGCCAGCAGCTTATTAGACGAGCAGTACTTC. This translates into CASSLLDEQYF.

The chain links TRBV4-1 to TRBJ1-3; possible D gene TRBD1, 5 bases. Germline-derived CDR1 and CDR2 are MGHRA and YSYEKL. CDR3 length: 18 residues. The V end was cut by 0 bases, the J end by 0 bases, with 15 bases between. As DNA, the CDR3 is TGCGCCAGCAGCCAAGATCCGGGACGGACTAGCTCTGGAAACACCATATATTTT. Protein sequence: CASSQDPGRTSSGNTIYF.

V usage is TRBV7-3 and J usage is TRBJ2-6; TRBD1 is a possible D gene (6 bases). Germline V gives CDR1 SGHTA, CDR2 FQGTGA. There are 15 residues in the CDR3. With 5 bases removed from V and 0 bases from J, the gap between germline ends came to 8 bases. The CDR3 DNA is TGTGCCAGCAGCGGACAGAGCTCTGGGGCCAACGTCCTGACTTTC. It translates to CASSGQSSGANVLTF.

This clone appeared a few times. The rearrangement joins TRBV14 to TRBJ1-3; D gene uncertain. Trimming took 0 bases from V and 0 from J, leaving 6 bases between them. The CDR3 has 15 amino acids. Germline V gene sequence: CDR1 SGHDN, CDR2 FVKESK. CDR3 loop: CASSQEIDSGNTIYF. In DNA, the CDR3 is TGTGCCAGCAGCCAAGAGATAGACTCTGGAAACACCATATATTTT.

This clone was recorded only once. The CDR3 region is CASSSDGASGYTF. The CDR3 DNA reads TGTGCCAGCAGTTCCGACGGGGCTAGCGGCTACACCTTC. This rearrangement joins TRBV7-2 to TRBJ1-2; possibly TRBD1 for D (5 bases). CDR1 is SGHTA and CDR2 is FQGNSA in the germline V gene. CDR3 length: 13 amino acids. Deletions cut 6 bases from V and 8 bases from J, with 16 bases between.

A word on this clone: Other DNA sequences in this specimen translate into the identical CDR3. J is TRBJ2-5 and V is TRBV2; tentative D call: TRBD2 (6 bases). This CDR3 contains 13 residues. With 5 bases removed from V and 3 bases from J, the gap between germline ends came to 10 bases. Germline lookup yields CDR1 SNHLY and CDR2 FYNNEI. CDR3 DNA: TGTGCCAGCAGTCCGGGGGTGGAAGAGACCCAGTACTTC. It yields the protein CASSPGVEETQYF.

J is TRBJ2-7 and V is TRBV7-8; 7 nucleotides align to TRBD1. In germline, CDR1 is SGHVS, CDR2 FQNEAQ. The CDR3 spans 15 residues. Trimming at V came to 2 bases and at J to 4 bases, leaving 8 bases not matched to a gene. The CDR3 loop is CASSLTQGSWYEQYF. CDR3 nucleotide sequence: TGTGCCAGCAGCTTAACACAGGGGTCTTGGTACGAGCAGTACTTC.

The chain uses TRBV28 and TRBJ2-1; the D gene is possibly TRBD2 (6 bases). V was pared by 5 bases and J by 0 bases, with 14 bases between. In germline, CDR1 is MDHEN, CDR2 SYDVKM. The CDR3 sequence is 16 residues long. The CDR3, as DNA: TGTGCCAGCAGTCCCACCTGGGACTTCTCCTACAATGAGCAGTTCTTC. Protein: CASSPTWDFSYNEQFF.

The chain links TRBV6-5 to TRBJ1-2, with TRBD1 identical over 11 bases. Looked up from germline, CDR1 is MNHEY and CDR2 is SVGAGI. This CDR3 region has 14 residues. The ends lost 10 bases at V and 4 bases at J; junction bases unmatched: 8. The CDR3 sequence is CATWTGGYPYGYTF. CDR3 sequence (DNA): TGTGCCACCTGGACAGGGGGCTACCCCTATGGCTACACCTTC.

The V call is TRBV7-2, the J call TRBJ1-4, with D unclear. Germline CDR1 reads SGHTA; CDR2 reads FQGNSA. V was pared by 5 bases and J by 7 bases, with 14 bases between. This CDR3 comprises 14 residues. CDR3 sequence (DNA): TGTGCCAGCAGCCCCCATTCTCGGGGTGAAAAACTGTTTTTT. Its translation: CASSPHSRGEKLFF.

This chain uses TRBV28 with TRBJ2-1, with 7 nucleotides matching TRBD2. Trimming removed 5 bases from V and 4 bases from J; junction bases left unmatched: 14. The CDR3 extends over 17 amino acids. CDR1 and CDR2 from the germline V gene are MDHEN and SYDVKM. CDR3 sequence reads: CASSPSGGGDHYNEQFF. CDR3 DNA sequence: TGTGCCAGCAGTCCCTCTGGGGGAGGGGACCATTACAATGAGCAGTTCTTC.

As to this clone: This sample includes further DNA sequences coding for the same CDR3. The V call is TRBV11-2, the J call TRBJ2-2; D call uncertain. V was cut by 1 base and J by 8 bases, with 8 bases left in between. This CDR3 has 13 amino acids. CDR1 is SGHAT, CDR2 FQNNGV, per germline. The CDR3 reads CASSLVRTGELFF. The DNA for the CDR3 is TGTGCCAGCAGCTTAGTGAGAACGGGGGAGCTGTTTTTT.

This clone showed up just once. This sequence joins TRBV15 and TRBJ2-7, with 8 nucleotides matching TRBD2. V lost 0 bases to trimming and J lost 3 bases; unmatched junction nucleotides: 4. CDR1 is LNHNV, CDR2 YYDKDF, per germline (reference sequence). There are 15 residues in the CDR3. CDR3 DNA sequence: TGTGCCACCAGCAGAGATCAGCTAGCGGGCTACGAGCAGTACTTC. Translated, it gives CATSRDQLAGYEQYF.

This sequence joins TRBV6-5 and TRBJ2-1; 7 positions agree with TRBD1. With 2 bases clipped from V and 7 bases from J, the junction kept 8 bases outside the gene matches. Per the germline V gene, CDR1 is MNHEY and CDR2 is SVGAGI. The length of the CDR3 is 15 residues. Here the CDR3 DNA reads TGTGCCAGCAGTTACCGCCTTAACAGGGGTAATGAGCAGTTCTTC. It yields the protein CASSYRLNRGNEQFF.

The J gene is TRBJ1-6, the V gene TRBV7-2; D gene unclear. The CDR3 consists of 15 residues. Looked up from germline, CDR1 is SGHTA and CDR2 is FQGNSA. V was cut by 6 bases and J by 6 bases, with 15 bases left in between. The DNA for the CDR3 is TGTGCCAGCAGGTCCCAGCCTCAAAGTAATTCACCCCTCCACTTT. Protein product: CASRSQPQSNSPLHF.

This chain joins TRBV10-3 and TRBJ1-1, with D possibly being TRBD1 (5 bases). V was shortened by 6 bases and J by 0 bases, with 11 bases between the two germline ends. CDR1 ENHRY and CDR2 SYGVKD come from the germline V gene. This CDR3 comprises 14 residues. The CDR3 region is CAIREQEMNTEAFF. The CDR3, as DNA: TGTGCCATCAGGGAACAGGAAATGAACACTGAAGCTTTCTTT.

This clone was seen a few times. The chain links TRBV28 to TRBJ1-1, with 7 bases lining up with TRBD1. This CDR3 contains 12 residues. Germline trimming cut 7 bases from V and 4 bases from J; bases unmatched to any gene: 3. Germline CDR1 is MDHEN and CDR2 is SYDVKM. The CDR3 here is CASMTGSTEAFF. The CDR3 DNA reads TGTGCCAGCATGACAGGGAGCACTGAAGCTTTCTTT.

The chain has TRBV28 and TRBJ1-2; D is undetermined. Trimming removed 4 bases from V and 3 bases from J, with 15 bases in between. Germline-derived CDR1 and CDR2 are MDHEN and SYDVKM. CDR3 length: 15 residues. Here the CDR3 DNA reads TGTGCCAGCAGTTCCCTCGGTTTGGGCGACTATGGCTACACCTTC. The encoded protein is CASSSLGLGDYGYTF.

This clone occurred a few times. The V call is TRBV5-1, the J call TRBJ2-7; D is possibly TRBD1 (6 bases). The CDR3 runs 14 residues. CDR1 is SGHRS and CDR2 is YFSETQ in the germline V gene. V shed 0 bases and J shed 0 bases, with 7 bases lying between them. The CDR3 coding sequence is TGCGCCAGCAGCTTGGCAGGGGACTCCTACGAGCAGTACTTC. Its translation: CASSLAGDSYEQYF.

The CDR3 here is CASSILSREQFF. CDR3 DNA: TGTGCCAGTAGTATATTATCTAGAGAGCAGTTCTTC. The chain couples TRBV19 to TRBJ2-1; D is ambiguous. Trimming cost V 2 bases and J 10 bases, with 9 bases left between them. CDR3 size: 12 residues. CDR1 LNHDA and CDR2 SQIVND come from the germline V gene (reference sequence).

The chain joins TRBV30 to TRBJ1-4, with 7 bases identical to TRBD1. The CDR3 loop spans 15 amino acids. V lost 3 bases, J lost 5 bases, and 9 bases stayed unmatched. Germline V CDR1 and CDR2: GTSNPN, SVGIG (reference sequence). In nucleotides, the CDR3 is TGTGCCTGGAGGTCTCCGGGGACAGTAAATGAAAAACTGTTTTTT. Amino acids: CAWRSPGTVNEKLFF.

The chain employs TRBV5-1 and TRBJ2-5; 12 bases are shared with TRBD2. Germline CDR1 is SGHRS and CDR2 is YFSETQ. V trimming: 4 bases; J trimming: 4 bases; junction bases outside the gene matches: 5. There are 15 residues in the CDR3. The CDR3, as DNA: TGCGCCAGCAGCGGACAGGGACTAGCGGGAGAGACCCAGTACTTC. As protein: CASSGQGLAGETQYF.

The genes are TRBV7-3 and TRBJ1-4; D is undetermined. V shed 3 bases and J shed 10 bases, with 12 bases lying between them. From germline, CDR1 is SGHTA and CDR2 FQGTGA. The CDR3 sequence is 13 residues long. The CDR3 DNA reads TGTGCCAGCAGCTTGGACCCCGGAGGAAAACTGTTTTTT. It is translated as CASSLDPGGKLFF.

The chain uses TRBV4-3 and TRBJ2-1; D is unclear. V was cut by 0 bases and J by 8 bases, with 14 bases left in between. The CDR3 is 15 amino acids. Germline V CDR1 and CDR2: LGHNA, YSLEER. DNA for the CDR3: TGCGCCAGCAGCCAAGATCTACGGGCATGGGATGAGCAGTTCTTC. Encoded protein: CASSQDLRAWDEQFF.

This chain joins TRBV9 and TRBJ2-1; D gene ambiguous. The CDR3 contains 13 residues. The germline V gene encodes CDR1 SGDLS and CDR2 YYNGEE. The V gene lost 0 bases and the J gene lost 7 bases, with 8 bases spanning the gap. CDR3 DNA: TGTGCCAGCAGCGTAGAAGCGATGAATGAGCAGTTCTTC. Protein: CASSVEAMNEQFF.

The chain's CDR3 is CATSKGLVKETQYF. Written as DNA, the CDR3 is TGTGCCACCAGCAAGGGACTAGTCAAAGAGACCCAGTACTTC. This chain links TRBV15 with TRBJ2-5, with 8 bases matching TRBD2. The germline V gene encodes CDR1 LNHNV and CDR2 YYDKDF (reference sequence). This CDR3 is 14 amino acids long. The junction had 4 bases not matched to a gene; V was cut back by 4 bases and J by 3 bases.

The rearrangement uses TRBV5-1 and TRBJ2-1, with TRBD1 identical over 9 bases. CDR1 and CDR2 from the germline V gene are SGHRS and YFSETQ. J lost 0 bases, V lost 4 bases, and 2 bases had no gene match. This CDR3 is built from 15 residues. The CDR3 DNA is TGCGCCAGCAGCACGACAGGGGGCTCCTACAATGAGCAGTTCTTC. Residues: CASSTTGGSYNEQFF.

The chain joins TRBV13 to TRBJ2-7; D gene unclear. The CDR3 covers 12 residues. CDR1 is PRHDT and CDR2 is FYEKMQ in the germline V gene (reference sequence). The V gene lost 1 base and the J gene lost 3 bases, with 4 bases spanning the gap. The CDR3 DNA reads TGTGCCAGCAGCTTAGCCCGCTACGAGCAGTACTTC. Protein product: CASSLARYEQYF.

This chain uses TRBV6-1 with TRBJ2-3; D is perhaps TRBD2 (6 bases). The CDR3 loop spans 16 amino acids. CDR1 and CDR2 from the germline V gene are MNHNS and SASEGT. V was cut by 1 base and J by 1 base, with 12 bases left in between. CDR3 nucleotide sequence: TGTGCCAGCAGTGAAGGTCGCGGGGTAGGCACAGATACGCAGTATTTT. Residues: CASSEGRGVGTDTQYF.